These T cell receptor beta chains were read from a single sample in a study of T-cell memory formation after mild COVID-19. TCRdb re-derived calls from the 5' RACE reads in MiXCR, one entry per CDR3 protein. Among 110,000 or so distinct CDR3 sequences listed, about 20% were seen once. Sequenced sample: PBMCs or a T cell subset sorted from them (not recorded which). The source of these receptors is a man aged 18-30 years who had mild COVID-19 (a few samples of this study predate the infection). Cell type and time point are not known. Both conserved end residues are part of each CDR3. Fields, in order: D gene, V gene, J gene, clone size, CDR3 DNA, CDR3 protein. A D gene is named only where the DNA matches it firmly. Expanded clones are given a class, and other clones once, few, many or no size at all.

D gene: NA; V gene: TRBV6-2/TRBV6-3; J gene: TRBJ2-7; clone size: few; CDR3 DNA: TGTGCCAGCAGGCCGGGACTGAGGATTGGCGAGCAGTACTTC; CDR3 protein: CASRPGLRIGEQYF
D gene: NA; V gene: TRBV4-1; J gene: TRBJ1-1; clone size: few; CDR3 DNA: TGCGCCAGCAGCCAAGATCCTAGGGTACATGAAGCTTTCTTT; CDR3 protein: CASSQDPRVHEAFF
D gene: NA; V gene: TRBV11-2; J gene: TRBJ2-3; clone size: NA; CDR3 DNA: TGTGCCAGCAGCGCAACAGGGGATACGCAGTATTTT; CDR3 protein: CASSATGDTQYF
D gene: NA; V gene: TRBV4-1; J gene: TRBJ1-1; clone size: NA; CDR3 DNA: TGCGCCAGCACCCGTGGGATGAACACTGAAGCTTTCTTT; CDR3 protein: CASTRGMNTEAFF
D gene: NA; V gene: TRBV10-3; J gene: TRBJ2-7; clone size: NA; CDR3 DNA: TGTGCCATCAGTAACTCCAGCGGGTACGAGCAGTACTTC; CDR3 protein: CAISNSSGYEQYF
D gene: NA; V gene: TRBV6-2/TRBV6-3; J gene: TRBJ2-3; clone size: NA; CDR3 DNA: TGTGCCATAAGTTCGGAAGATACGCAGTATTTT; CDR3 protein: CAISSEDTQYF
D gene: TRBD2; V gene: TRBV6-5; J gene: TRBJ2-7; clone size: few; CDR3 DNA: TGTGCCAGCTCCCCAGCGGGGGGGTTCTCCTACGAGCAGTACTTC; CDR3 protein: CASSPAGGFSYEQYF
D gene: NA; V gene: TRBV19; J gene: TRBJ2-7; clone size: NA; CDR3 DNA: TGTGCCAGTAGTATGGGGGGTACGACTGGCTCCTACGAGCAGTACTTC; CDR3 protein: CASSMGGTTGSYEQYF
D gene: TRBD2; V gene: TRBV20-1; J gene: TRBJ2-2; clone size: NA; CDR3 DNA: TGCAGTGCTAGGGGGACTAGCGGGATTTACACCGGGGAGCTGTTTTTT; CDR3 protein: CSARGTSGIYTGELFF
D gene: NA; V gene: TRBV7-9; J gene: TRBJ2-7; clone size: few; CDR3 DNA: TGTGCCAGCAGCTTAGAGGACAGCGCAGAGCAGTACTTC; CDR3 protein: CASSLEDSAEQYF
D gene: NA; V gene: TRBV5-6; J gene: TRBJ2-7; clone size: few; CDR3 DNA: TGTGCCAGCAGCTCCACCGAGCACAGGGCTCTGGACGAGCAGTACTTC; CDR3 protein: CASSSTEHRALDEQYF
D gene: NA; V gene: TRBV5-1; J gene: TRBJ2-3; clone size: NA; CDR3 DNA: TGCGCCAGCAGCTTGGAACGGGTGGATACGCAGTATTTT; CDR3 protein: CASSLERVDTQYF
D gene: NA; V gene: TRBV12-3/TRBV12-4; J gene: TRBJ1-1; clone size: NA; CDR3 DNA: TGTGCCAGCAGTCCCAGGGGCCCCACTGAAGCTTTCTTT; CDR3 protein: CASSPRGPTEAFF
D gene: NA; V gene: TRBV7-2; J gene: TRBJ2-3; clone size: NA; CDR3 DNA: TGTGCCAGCGAATTGATACGGACGGCAGATACGCAGTATTTT; CDR3 protein: CASELIRTADTQYF
D gene: NA; V gene: TRBV18; J gene: TRBJ1-1; clone size: NA; CDR3 DNA: TGTGCCAGCTCACCAAGGGCCATGAACACTGAAGCTTTCTTT; CDR3 protein: CASSPRAMNTEAFF
D gene: NA; V gene: TRBV19; J gene: TRBJ1-2; clone size: NA; CDR3 DNA: TGTGCCAGTACCACCATAGGGGATGGCTACACCTTC; CDR3 protein: CASTTIGDGYTF
D gene: NA; V gene: TRBV7-9; J gene: TRBJ1-1; clone size: few; CDR3 DNA: TGTGCCAGCAGAAGGTTACCTGAAGCTTTCTTT; CDR3 protein: CASRRLPEAFF
D gene: TRBD2; V gene: TRBV4-1; J gene: TRBJ2-2; clone size: NA; CDR3 DNA: TGCGCCAGCAGCCAAGGTGCTAGCGGGGAGATGAACACCGGGGAGCTGTTTTTT; CDR3 protein: CASSQGASGEMNTGELFF
D gene: NA; V gene: TRBV6-2/TRBV6-3; J gene: TRBJ2-2; clone size: few; CDR3 DNA: TGTGCCAGCAGCCGGGATTTACCCGGGGAGCTGTTTTTT; CDR3 protein: CASSRDLPGELFF
D gene: NA; V gene: TRBV6-5; J gene: TRBJ2-7; clone size: few; CDR3 DNA: TGTGCCAGCAGTTACTTTGGAGGGGACGAGCAGTACTTC; CDR3 protein: CASSYFGGDEQYF
D gene: NA; V gene: TRBV29-1; J gene: TRBJ2-1; clone size: many; CDR3 DNA: TGCAGCGTCCCGGAGGGGAAGGAGCAGTTCTTC; CDR3 protein: CSVPEGKEQFF
D gene: TRBD2; V gene: TRBV7-2; J gene: TRBJ2-7; clone size: few; CDR3 DNA: TGTGCCAGCAGCTTTATAGCGGGGGTTTCCTACGAGCAGTACTTC; CDR3 protein: CASSFIAGVSYEQYF
D gene: TRBD1; V gene: TRBV7-3; J gene: TRBJ1-1; clone size: NA; CDR3 DNA: TGTGCCAGCAGCGCTGCGGGGACAGCTAATCCTGAAGCTTTCTTT; CDR3 protein: CASSAAGTANPEAFF
D gene: NA; V gene: TRBV4-3; J gene: TRBJ1-6; clone size: few; CDR3 DNA: TGCGCCAGCAGCGACGGAAATTCACCCCTCCACTTT; CDR3 protein: CASSDGNSPLHF
D gene: NA; V gene: TRBV15; J gene: TRBJ2-7; clone size: NA; CDR3 DNA: TGTGCCACCAGCAGAGTTGCTAGAGGATACGAGCAGTACTTC; CDR3 protein: CATSRVARGYEQYF
D gene: NA; V gene: TRBV24-1; J gene: TRBJ2-1; clone size: NA; CDR3 DNA: TGTGCCACCAGCGGGGGAGCCTACAATGAGCAGTTCTTC; CDR3 protein: CATSGGAYNEQFF
D gene: NA; V gene: TRBV6-4; J gene: TRBJ2-2; clone size: many; CDR3 DNA: TGTGCCAGCAGCCTCGGACAGTCAACCGGGGAGCTGTTTTTT; CDR3 protein: CASSLGQSTGELFF
D gene: NA; V gene: TRBV6-2/TRBV6-3; J gene: TRBJ2-2; clone size: few; CDR3 DNA: TGTGCCAGCAGATACTCTACCACGGGGACCGGGGAGCTGTTTTTT; CDR3 protein: CASRYSTTGTGELFF
D gene: NA; V gene: TRBV4-2; J gene: TRBJ2-5; clone size: NA; CDR3 DNA: TGTGCCAGCAGCCAAGTTGCGACTCAAGGACAAGAGACCCAGTACTTC; CDR3 protein: CASSQVATQGQETQYF
D gene: NA; V gene: TRBV7-9; J gene: TRBJ2-7; clone size: NA; CDR3 DNA: TGTGCCAGCAGCCGCGACGTCTACGAGCAGTACTTC; CDR3 protein: CASSRDVYEQYF
D gene: NA; V gene: TRBV5-5; J gene: TRBJ2-7; clone size: NA; CDR3 DNA: TGTGCCAGCAGCTTGGTGACGGGGATCTACGAGCAGTACTTC; CDR3 protein: CASSLVTGIYEQYF
D gene: TRBD2; V gene: TRBV4-1; J gene: TRBJ2-1; clone size: few; CDR3 DNA: TGCGCCAGCAGCCACGGAAAGACTAGCGGGGGTTTAGGGGAGCAGTTCTTC; CDR3 protein: CASSHGKTSGGLGEQFF
D gene: NA; V gene: TRBV7-3; J gene: TRBJ2-1; clone size: NA; CDR3 DNA: TGTGCCAGCAGCACGCAGGGAGTCTACAATGAGCAGTTCTTC; CDR3 protein: CASSTQGVYNEQFF
D gene: NA; V gene: TRBV7-4; J gene: TRBJ1-1; clone size: NA; CDR3 DNA: TGTGCCAGCAGCCCTCGAATGAACACTGAAGCTTTCTTT; CDR3 protein: CASSPRMNTEAFF
D gene: TRBD2; V gene: TRBV7-6; J gene: TRBJ2-7; clone size: NA; CDR3 DNA: TGTGCCAGCAGCGTGACTAGCGGGGTTTTGGAGCAGTACTTC; CDR3 protein: CASSVTSGVLEQYF
D gene: TRBD2; V gene: TRBV7-8; J gene: TRBJ2-3; clone size: NA; CDR3 DNA: TGTGCCAGCAGCTCCCCCTCCGGGCGTAGCGGGGGGCGCACAGATACGCAGTATTTT; CDR3 protein: CASSSPSGRSGGRTDTQYF
D gene: NA; V gene: TRBV19; J gene: TRBJ1-1; clone size: few; CDR3 DNA: TGTGCCAGTAGTATGGTTCCGAACACTGAAGCTTTCTTT; CDR3 protein: CASSMVPNTEAFF
D gene: NA; V gene: TRBV20-1; J gene: TRBJ2-2; clone size: few; CDR3 DNA: TGCAGTGCCCCTGGGACATCGAACACCGGGGAGCTGTTTTTT; CDR3 protein: CSAPGTSNTGELFF
D gene: TRBD2; V gene: TRBV7-6; J gene: TRBJ2-7; clone size: NA; CDR3 DNA: TGTGCCAGCAGCACCAGCGGGGCCTACGAGCAGTACTTC; CDR3 protein: CASSTSGAYEQYF
D gene: NA; V gene: TRBV6-6; J gene: TRBJ1-2; clone size: NA; CDR3 DNA: TGTGCCAGCACCGGAAGGGTGGCAGGGCTAGATGGCTACACCTTC; CDR3 protein: CASTGRVAGLDGYTF
D gene: NA; V gene: TRBV7-9; J gene: TRBJ1-1; clone size: few; CDR3 DNA: TGTGCCAGCAGACACGGGGGGGCAGCTTTCTTT; CDR3 protein: CASRHGGAAFF
D gene: NA; V gene: TRBV19; J gene: TRBJ2-2; clone size: NA; CDR3 DNA: TGTGCCAGTAGGGGGGTCCCGTACGATGGCGGGGAGCTGTTTTTT; CDR3 protein: CASRGVPYDGGELFF